Below, 9 T cell receptor beta chains from the same sample are listed, as sequenced in a study of shared clonotypes between healthy human individuals. Clones were sequenced by immunoSEQ multiplex PCR, and TCRdb holds only the in-frame ones, with some missing. The table lists 2 million to 3 million clones, 93% of them singletons. The sequencing sample was made of naive CD4+ T cells from PBMCs. Subset here: CD45RA+ positively selected. These receptors were taken from a man between 18 and 35 years old in good health. Some clones in this sample may be carry-over from other donors' samples.

The V and J genes are TRBV4-2 and TRBJ2-1; D could derive from TRBD1 or TRBD2 (6 bases each). This CDR3 spans 16 amino acids. The germline gives CDR1 LGHNA, CDR2 YNFKEQ. The V end was cut by 0 bases, the J end by 7 bases, with 16 bases between. The CDR3, as DNA: TGTGCCAGCAGCCAAGAGGGGGGCAGGGTTTTGAATGAGCAGTTCTTC. This gives the protein CASSQEGGRVLNEQFF.

The J gene is TRBJ1-6, the V gene TRBV6-1, with D possibly TRBD1 on 6 matching bases. With 5 bases removed from V and 6 bases from J, the gap between germline ends came to 14 bases. The CDR3 is 15 residues long. Germline V lookup: CDR1 MNHNS, CDR2 SASEGT. CDR3 in DNA: TGTGCCAGCAGTTCAGGGGCAGCCGTTAATTCACCCCTCCACTTT. This codes for CASSSGAAVNSPLHF.

The table lists this clone with a count of one. V is TRBV25-1 and J is TRBJ2-7, with a weak D call TRBD2 (6 bases). This CDR3 comprises 17 residues. V lost 5 bases, J lost 3 bases, and 23 bases lay in between. The germline V gene encodes CDR1 MGHDK and CDR2 SYGVNS. This chain's CDR3 is CASSPGTRSWTIYEQYF. The CDR3 DNA reads TGTGCCAGCAGTCCCGGTACCCGGTCCTGGACTATCTACGAGCAGTACTTC.

With respect to this clone: Within the sample, other DNA sequences also encode this same CDR3. The rearrangement uses TRBV30 and TRBJ2-6; D is unresolved. The CDR3 has 13 residues. V lost 5 bases, J lost 1 base, and 6 bases lay in between. CDR1 GTSNPN and CDR2 SVGIG come from the germline V gene (reference sequence). The DNA of the CDR3 is TGTGCCTGGGCCCTGTCTGGGGCCAACGTCCTGACTTTC. It translates to CAWALSGANVLTF.

The chain is built from TRBV11-2 and TRBJ2-1; D is uncertain. V lost 4 bases and J lost 2, with 15 bases in between. CDR1 SGHAT and CDR2 FQNNGV come from the germline V gene. CDR3 length equals 16 residues. CDR3 nucleotide sequence: TGTGCCAGCAGCTCGCTGGACGGGTTTCCCTACAATGAGCAGTTCTTC. Translating gives CASSSLDGFPYNEQFF.

V and J are TRBV6-1 and TRBJ2-5, with D hard to call. This CDR3 region has 15 residues. The germline V gene has CDR1 MNHNS and CDR2 SASEGT. The ends were cut back, 6 bases at V and 5 bases at J, with 19 bases in the middle. The CDR3 here is CASSEMNHLGETQYF. The CDR3 DNA reads TGTGCCAGCAGCGAAATGAACCACCTCGGTGAGACCCAGTACTTC.

The chain uses TRBV5-1 and TRBJ2-7; 13 bases match TRBD2. The CDR3 consists of 19 residues. Losses at the gene ends were 2 bases for V and 0 bases for J; bases not matched to a gene: 11. Germline-derived CDR1 and CDR2 are SGHRS and YFSETQ. The CDR3 DNA follows: TGCGCCAGCAGCTTCTCTCGGACTAGCGGGAGTTTAGGCTCCTACGAGCAGTACTTC. Amino acid sequence: CASSFSRTSGSLGSYEQYF.

This clone was counted a single time. V gene TRBV7-3 combines with J gene TRBJ1-1; 7 bases are shared with TRBD1. The CDR3 extends over 16 amino acids. Per germline, CDR1 SGHTA and CDR2 FQGTGA. The V gene end was trimmed by 5 bases and the J gene end by 0 bases; junction bases not matched to a gene: 9. The CDR3 reads CASSRQGGVMNTEAFF. As DNA, the CDR3 is TGTGCCAGCAGCCGACAGGGTGGTGTCATGAACACTGAAGCTTTCTTT.

Regarding this clone: Within the sample, other DNA sequences also encode this same CDR3. The chain employs TRBV9 and TRBJ2-1; 11 bases fit TRBD2. Germline V gene sequence: CDR1 SGDLS, CDR2 YYNGEE. The CDR3 runs to 16 residues. Germline trimming cut 4 bases from V and 6 bases from J; bases unmatched to any gene: 9. The CDR3 DNA sequence: TGTGCCAGCAGCCCTACCGGGACTAGCGGCCGCAATGAGCAGTTCTTC. Residues: CASSPTGTSGRNEQFF.